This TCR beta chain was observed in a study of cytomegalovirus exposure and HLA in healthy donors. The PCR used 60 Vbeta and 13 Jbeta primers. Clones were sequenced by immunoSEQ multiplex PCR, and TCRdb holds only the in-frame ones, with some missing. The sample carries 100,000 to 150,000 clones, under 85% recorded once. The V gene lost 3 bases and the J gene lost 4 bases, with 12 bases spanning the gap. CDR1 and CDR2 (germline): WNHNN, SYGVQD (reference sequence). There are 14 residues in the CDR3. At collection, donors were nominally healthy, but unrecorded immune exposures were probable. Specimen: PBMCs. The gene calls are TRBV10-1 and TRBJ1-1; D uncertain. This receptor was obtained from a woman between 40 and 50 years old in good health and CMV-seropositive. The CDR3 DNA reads TGCGCCAGCAGTGATGGTACGGAGGGCACTGAAGCTTTCTTT. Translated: CASSDGTEGTEAFF.